This TCR beta chain was found in a study of cytomegalovirus exposure and HLA in healthy donors. Findings of the study overall: The listing of 150 to 200 TCR beta chains classed them as cytomegalovirus-associated. In a later analysis, a genetic analysis reported fewer productive-TCR N-insertions in an Asian-associated ancestry cluster than the cohort average. The authors excluded some V segments, including TRBV6-2 and TRBV6-3, as indistinguishable.

Points on this clone: The antigen remains unidentified.

The CDR3 runs to 16 residues. V gave up 4 bases and J gave up 7 bases; unmatched junction bases: 9. Germline V lookup: CDR1 LGHNA, CDR2 YNFKEQ. The PCR contained 60 Vbeta and 13 Jbeta primers. Only in-frame clones appear in the TCRdb table, and some are missing; sequencing was by immunoSEQ multiplex PCR. This sample carries under 85,000 clones, roughly 76% of them seen once, and the ten largest clones take more than 2.5%. This sequence originates from a man between 18 and 29 years old in good health and CMV-seronegative. The chain recombines TRBV4-2 with TRBJ2-5; 13 nucleotides align to TRBD2. Sequencing was done on a sample of PBMCs. As DNA, the CDR3 is TGTGCCAGCAGCCCTCGGACTAGCGGGGGCGGGGGGACCCAGTACTTC. Amino acids: CASSPRTSGGGGTQYF.